The clone carrying this TCR beta chain has just one count. Profiling relied on immunoSEQ multiplex PCR, and the TCRdb table lists in-frame clones only, not all of them. The data hold approximately 170,000 clones, with approximately 87% observed a single time. V dropped 5 bases and J dropped 7; count of bases not matched to a gene: 7. Germline V gene sequence: CDR1 MNHEY, CDR2 SVGAGI. The CDR3 runs to 15 residues. This entry belongs to a study of blood T cell repertoires in COVID-19. Researchers sorted participants into cohorts using their self-reported clinical history. The receptor comes from a woman aged 50 to 65 who had recovered from COVID-19. The rearrangement links TRBV6-5 to TRBJ1-5; TRBD1 matches 11 bases. The sequencing input was PBMCs or T cells enriched from blood (not recorded which). Here the CDR3 DNA reads TGTGCCAGCAGTATGGGACAGGGGGTGGGACAGCCCCAGCATTTT. Its protein product is CASSMGQGVGQPQHF.